Presented here are 32 T cell receptor beta chains from one specimen sequenced in a study of blood T cell repertoires in COVID-19. TCRdb's copy holds only in-frame clones and misses some; the assay was immunoSEQ multiplex PCR. The repertoire includes 150,000 or so clones, 70% to 90% of them detected once, and approximately 13% sits in the top ten. Sequencing was performed on peripheral blood. The receptors were gathered from a man in his sixties with active or convalescent COVID-19.

This chain uses TRBV20-1 with TRBJ2-3; 12 bases match TRBD2. Looked up from germline, CDR1 is DFQATT and CDR2 is SNEGSKA (reference sequence). The junction had 8 bases not matched to a gene; V was cut back by 3 bases and J by 1 base. This CDR3 has 17 amino acids. This CDR3 is CSASRLAGAGGTDTQYF. The CDR3 bases are TGCAGTGCTAGTCGACTAGCGGGAGCCGGAGGCACAGATACGCAGTATTTT.

The chain combines TRBV18 with TRBJ2-1; the match to TRBD2 covers 10 bases. The junction had 11 bases not matched to a gene; V was cut back by 2 bases and J by 10 bases. CDR3 size: 16 residues. The V gene's germline CDR1 is KGHSH and CDR2 LQKENI. The CDR3 loop is CASSPTAGGPRQEQFF. The CDR3 DNA is TGTGCCAGCTCACCAACAGCGGGAGGGCCCCGGCAAGAGCAGTTCTTC.

This chain links TRBV2 with TRBJ2-3, with a tentative D call TRBD2 (6 bases). CDR3 length equals 14 residues. Trimming removed 9 bases at V and 7 bases at J, with 20 bases between. Germline V CDR1 and CDR2: SNHLY, FYNNEI. The CDR3 reads CASGQGLTTNTQYF. The CDR3 DNA reads as TGTGCCAGTGGACAAGGACTAACCACGAATACGCAGTATTTT.

The table lists this clone with a count of one. The J gene is TRBJ2-5, the V gene TRBV18; 9 nucleotides agree with TRBD2. The V and J ends lost 3 bases and 5 bases, in that order; junction bases with no gene match: 4. The CDR3 runs 14 residues. Germline V gene lookup returns CDR1 KGHSH and CDR2 LQKENI. Written as DNA, the CDR3 is TGTGCCAGCTCACCTAGCGGGAGTGGGGAGACCCAGTACTTC. Its translation: CASSPSGSGETQYF.

The chain recombines TRBV2 with TRBJ2-4; D possibly corresponds to TRBD1 (5 bases). Germline V gene lookup returns CDR1 SNHLY and CDR2 FYNNEI. V was shortened by 7 bases and J by 6 bases, with 19 bases between the two germline ends. The CDR3 consists of 15 residues. The CDR3 reads CASTRGRLGLNIQYF. CDR3 nucleotide sequence: TGTGCCAGCACAAGGGGTCGTTTGGGTTTAAACATTCAGTACTTC.

This clone was found many times. The rearrangement uses TRBV14 and TRBJ2-5, with 7 bases fitting TRBD2. The CDR3 is made up of 17 amino acids. CDR1 SGHDN and CDR2 FVKESK come from the germline V gene. With 0 bases clipped from V and 2 bases from J, the junction kept 9 bases outside the gene matches. The CDR3 region has the DNA TGTGCCAGCAGCCAAGATGCGGGCGGGGGACCTCAAGAGACCCAGTACTTC. It yields the protein CASSQDAGGGPQETQYF. The full variable domain, in which reference TRBV14 and TRBJ2-5 provide the parts outside the CDR3, is EAGVTQFPSHSVIEKGQTVTLRCDPISGHDNLYWYRRVMGKEIKFLLHFVKESKQDESGMPNNRFLAERTGGTYSTLKVQPAELEDSGVYFCASSQDAGGGPQETQYFGPGTRLLVL.

This sequence joins TRBV5-5 and TRBJ1-1; D remains ambiguous. From germline, CDR1 is SGHKS and CDR2 YYEKEE (reference sequence). Trimming shortened V by 1 base and J by 2 bases, and 6 bases separated the two germline ends. The CDR3 sequence is 13 residues long. The CDR3 region is CASSLSTNTEAFF. Here the CDR3 DNA reads TGTGCCAGCAGCTTGTCCACTAACACTGAAGCTTTCTTT. Using reference TRBV5-5 and TRBJ1-1 for the parts outside the CDR3, the full variable domain is DAGVTQSPTHLIKTRGQQVTLRCSPISGHKSVSWYQQVLGQGPQFIFQYYEKEERGRGNFPDRFSARQFPNYSSELNVNALLLGDSALYLCASSLSTNTEAFFGQGTRLTVV.

The chain uses TRBV6-6 and TRBJ1-5; weak D call: TRBD1 (5 bases). The CDR3 consists of 13 residues. Germline V lookup: CDR1 MNHNY, CDR2 SVGAGI (reference sequence). Trimming took off 4 bases at V and 3 bases at J, with 7 bases between the two ends. Written as DNA, the CDR3 is TGTGCCAGCAGTTTGGGACTCAATCAGCCCCAGCATTTT. It translates to CASSLGLNQPQHF.

The chain is built from TRBV7-6 and TRBJ1-2; the D is unclear. CDR3 length: 15 amino acids. Looked up from germline, CDR1 is SGHVS and CDR2 is FNYEAQ. V was pared by 5 bases and J by 0 bases, with 13 bases between. The CDR3: CASSPRTEANYGYTF. DNA for the CDR3: TGTGCCAGCAGCCCCAGGACTGAAGCTAACTATGGCTACACCTTC.

CDR3 coding DNA: TGCGCCAGCAGCCAAGATTGGAGAAATGAGCAGTTCTTC. It yields the protein CASSQDWRNEQFF. V gene TRBV4-3 combines with J gene TRBJ2-1; D is undetermined. Germline CDR1 is LGHNA and CDR2 is YSLEER. The length of the CDR3 is 13 residues. Trimming stripped 0 bases from V and 7 bases from J, with 7 bases between.

This clone turned up a few times. The chain joins TRBV28 to TRBJ2-2; the match to TRBD1 covers 10 bases. Germline V CDR1 and CDR2: MDHEN, SYDVKM. The CDR3 consists of 16 residues. J gave up 3 bases and V 6 bases, and 7 bases lay outside the gene matches. The CDR3 is CASRPGQGRDTGELFF. The CDR3 DNA sequence: TGTGCCAGCAGGCCGGGACAGGGGAGAGACACCGGGGAGCTGTTTTTT.

This chain connects TRBV19 to TRBJ1-2; TRBD1 matches at 10 bases. The germline V gene encodes CDR1 LNHDA and CDR2 SQIVND (reference sequence). The CDR3 spans 13 residues. V lost 6 bases to trimming and J lost 5 bases; unmatched junction nucleotides: 3. The CDR3 DNA reads TGTGCCAGTAGCTGGGACAGGGGTTATGGCTACACCTTC. Residues: CASSWDRGYGYTF.

This chain joins TRBV7-3 and TRBJ2-3; 8 bases fit TRBD2. J lost 4 bases, V lost 2 bases, and 8 bases had no gene match. The CDR3 consists of 16 residues. From germline, CDR1 is SGHTA and CDR2 FQGTGA. CDR3 sequence reads: CASSLGGTRLADTQYF. The CDR3 DNA sequence: TGTGCCAGCAGCTTAGGGGGGACTAGGTTGGCAGATACGCAGTATTTT.

The chain is built from TRBV5-1 and TRBJ2-1; TRBD1 is a possible D gene (6 bases). Germline V gene data show CDR1 as SGHRS and CDR2 as YFSETQ. V gave up 1 base and J gave up 7 bases, with 12 bases separating them. This CDR3 spans 14 amino acids. The CDR3: CASSLITGKNEQFF. CDR3 DNA: TGCGCCAGCAGCTTGATAACAGGGAAGAATGAGCAGTTCTTC.

The table lists this clone with a few counts. The chain carries TRBV11-3 and TRBJ2-3; possible D gene TRBD1, 6 bases. The length of the CDR3 is 16 residues. Deletions cut 2 bases from V and 8 bases from J, with 20 bases between. Germline assignment: CDR1 SGHNT and CDR2 YENEEA. The CDR3 sequence is CASSLSAGALPGTQYF. As DNA, the CDR3 is TGTGCCAGCAGCTTATCAGCAGGGGCCCTTCCGGGTACGCAGTATTTT.

The chain has TRBV3-1 (or the pseudogene TRBV3-2) and TRBJ2-7; no firm D call. Trimming took 2 bases from V and 0 from J, leaving 11 bases between them. The CDR3 consists of 15 residues. From germline, CDR1 is LGHDT and CDR2 YNNKEL (reference sequence). The CDR3, as DNA: TGTGCCAGCAGCCAACGAGGCACCAACTCCTACGAGCAGTACTTC. Translation: CASSQRGTNSYEQYF.

The rearrangement joins TRBV5-1 to TRBJ1-5; possible D gene TRBD1, 5 bases. The CDR3 contains 14 residues. Germline V gene sequence: CDR1 SGHRS, CDR2 YFSETQ. V lost 0 bases and J 1 base, leaving 5 bases between the germline ends. DNA for the CDR3: TGCGCCAGCAGCTTGGGACAGAGCAATCAGCCCCAGCATTTT. It translates to CASSLGQSNQPQHF. Complete variable domain (other parts from reference TRBV5-1 and TRBJ1-5): KAGVTQTPRYLIKTRGQQVTLSCSPISGHRSVSWYQQTPGQGLQFLFEYFSETQRNKGNFPGRFSGRQFSNSRSEMNVSTLELGDSALYLCASSLGQSNQPQHFGDGTRLSIL.

The chain is built from TRBV29-1 and TRBJ2-3; 13 nucleotides align to TRBD2. The germline V gene has CDR1 SQVTM and CDR2 ANQGSEA. CDR3 length equals 15 residues. Trimming took 7 bases from V and 10 from J; bases not matched to a gene: 14. CDR3 region: CSAVGLAGADEAQYF. The CDR3 bases are TGCAGCGCTGTTGGACTAGCGGGAGCCGACGAGGCGCAGTATTTT.

This clone appeared a few times. The chain uses TRBV5-5 and TRBJ1-1; 7 nucleotides match TRBD1. V dropped 2 bases and J dropped 4; count of bases not matched to a gene: 5. This CDR3 is built from 14 residues. Per the germline V gene, CDR1 is SGHKS and CDR2 is YYEKEE (reference sequence). CDR3 coding DNA: TGTGCCAGCAGCTTCCAGGGGGTTGGCACTGAAGCTTTCTTT. Residues: CASSFQGVGTEAFF.

V gene TRBV11-3 combines with J gene TRBJ2-7; TRBD2 matches 8 bases. V shed 3 bases and J 3 bases; nucleotides not matched to a gene: 1. Germline loops: CDR1 SGHNT, CDR2 YENEEA. The CDR3 is 13 residues long. The CDR3 loop is CASSFSGIYEQYF. CDR3 nucleotides: TGTGCCAGCAGCTTTAGCGGGATCTACGAGCAGTACTTC.

The J gene is TRBJ2-3, the V gene TRBV19; TRBD1 matches at 11 bases. Losses at the gene ends were 4 bases for V and 4 bases for J; bases not matched to a gene: 1. The CDR3 extends over 14 amino acids. The germline V gene has CDR1 LNHDA and CDR2 SQIVND (reference sequence). In DNA, the CDR3 is TGTGCCAGTAGTAGGGACAGGGGGTCAGATACGCAGTATTTT. Amino acids: CASSRDRGSDTQYF. Full variable domain (outside the CDR3, taken from reference TRBV19 and TRBJ2-3): DGGITQSPKYLFRKEGQNVTLSCEQNLNHDAMYWYRQDPGQGLRLIYYSQIVNDFQKGDIAEGYSVSREKKESFPLTVTSAQKNPTAFYLCASSRDRGSDTQYFGPGTRLTVL.

In its sample, this clone was seen a few times. The chain recombines TRBV11-3 with TRBJ2-1; D uncertain. V was clipped by 0 bases and J by 5 bases, with 17 bases between them. Germline loops: CDR1 SGHNT, CDR2 YENEEA. This CDR3 is 17 amino acids long. The CDR3 DNA reads as TGTGCCAGCAGCTTAGATCGATCGCCGAGCACGCACAATGAGCAGTTCTTC. Amino acid sequence: CASSLDRSPSTHNEQFF. The complete variable domain, with remaining parts taken from reference TRBV11-3 and TRBJ2-1, reads EAGVVQSPRYKIIEKKQPVAFWCNPISGHNTLYWYLQNLGQGPELLIRYENEEAVDDSQLPKDRFSAERLKGVDSTLKIQPAELGDSAVYLCASSLDRSPSTHNEQFFGPGTRLTVL.

CDR3 loop: CASRTAGASSYEQYF. CDR3 sequence (DNA): TGTGCCAGCAGAACTGCAGGGGCAAGCTCCTACGAGCAGTACTTC. The chain employs TRBV27 and TRBJ2-7, with D maybe TRBD1 (6 bases). In germline, CDR1 is MNHEY, CDR2 SMNVEV (reference sequence). Trimming stripped 6 bases from V and 0 bases from J, with 15 bases between. The CDR3 length is 15 residues.

The chain combines TRBV25-1 with TRBJ2-3; 9 bases agree with TRBD1. Germline V gene sequence: CDR1 MGHDK, CDR2 SYGVNS. V lost 5 bases and J lost 3; bases outside the gene matches: 9. CDR3 length: 16 residues. CDR3 sequence: CASSTRGQGTTDTQYF. The CDR3 coding sequence is TGTGCCAGCAGTACCCGGGGACAGGGAACTACAGATACGCAGTATTTT.

The chain carries TRBV27 and TRBJ2-3; D is undetermined. Deletions cut 0 bases from V and 2 bases from J, with 6 bases between. Germline V gives CDR1 MNHEY, CDR2 SMNVEV (reference sequence). This CDR3 contains 14 residues. The chain's CDR3 is CASSLSPPTDTQYF. The CDR3 region has the DNA TGTGCCAGCAGTTTATCCCCTCCCACAGATACGCAGTATTTT.

The rearrangement uses TRBV6-2 or TRBV6-3 and TRBJ2-5; TRBD2 matches 7 bases. V shed 5 bases and J 7 bases; nucleotides not matched to a gene: 10. This CDR3 is 14 amino acids long. The germline V gene encodes CDR1 MNHEY and CDR2 SVGEGT. This chain's CDR3 is CASSNTGTMGTQYF. The CDR3 DNA reads as TGTGCCAGCAGTAATACCGGGACTATGGGGACCCAGTACTTC.

The rearrangement joins TRBV3-1 (or the pseudogene TRBV3-2) to TRBJ2-3; D is ambiguous. The length of the CDR3 is 12 residues. Germline V gene lookup returns CDR1 LGHDT and CDR2 YNNKEL (reference sequence). The V end lost 1 base, the J end lost 6 bases, and 5 bases lay between the germline ends. The CDR3 is CASSQVSDTQYF. The CDR3 DNA is TGTGCCAGCAGCCAAGTATCTGATACGCAGTATTTT.

The chain couples TRBV5-6 to TRBJ2-5; TRBD1 matches at 7 bases. This CDR3 has 13 residues. From germline, CDR1 is SGHDT and CDR2 YYEEEE. With V trimmed by 4 bases and J by 3 bases, 3 bases remained unmatched. The DNA for the CDR3 is TGTGCCAGCAGCCCTGACAGGGAAGAGACCCAGTACTTC. It is translated as CASSPDREETQYF.

The rearrangement uses TRBV28 and TRBJ1-1; D gene ambiguous. The germline V gene has CDR1 MDHEN and CDR2 SYDVKM. The CDR3 loop spans 13 amino acids. The V and J ends lost 10 bases and 0 bases respectively, with 12 bases between them. The chain's CDR3 is CAINQYLNTEAFF. CDR3 coding DNA: TGTGCCATCAATCAATACTTGAACACTGAAGCTTTCTTT.

V usage is TRBV27 and J usage is TRBJ2-7; the match to TRBD2 covers 10 bases. The CDR3 consists of 15 residues. Germline CDR1 is MNHEY and CDR2 is SMNVEV (reference sequence). J gave up 2 bases and V 5 bases, and 6 bases lay outside the gene matches. DNA for the CDR3: TGTGCCAGCAGTGAAACTAGCGGGGCGACCTACGAGCAGTACTTC. Residues: CASSETSGATYEQYF.

This chain uses TRBV9 with TRBJ2-7; 9 bases map to TRBD2. The germline gives CDR1 SGDLS, CDR2 YYNGEE. Losses at the gene ends were 4 bases for V and 3 bases for J; bases not matched to a gene: 2. The CDR3 length is 13 residues. The CDR3 DNA sequence: TGTGCCAGCAGCATGACTAGCGGCTACGAGCAGTACTTC. The encoded protein is CASSMTSGYEQYF.

The chain is built from TRBV5-5 and TRBJ1-1; 9 bases line up with TRBD1. The germline V gene encodes CDR1 SGHKS and CDR2 YYEKEE (reference sequence). The CDR3 spans 15 residues. V lost 4 bases to trimming and J lost 2 bases; unmatched junction nucleotides: 6. The CDR3 reads CASSLQGARNTEAFF. CDR3 bases: TGTGCCAGCAGCCTACAGGGGGCGCGAAACACTGAAGCTTTCTTT.